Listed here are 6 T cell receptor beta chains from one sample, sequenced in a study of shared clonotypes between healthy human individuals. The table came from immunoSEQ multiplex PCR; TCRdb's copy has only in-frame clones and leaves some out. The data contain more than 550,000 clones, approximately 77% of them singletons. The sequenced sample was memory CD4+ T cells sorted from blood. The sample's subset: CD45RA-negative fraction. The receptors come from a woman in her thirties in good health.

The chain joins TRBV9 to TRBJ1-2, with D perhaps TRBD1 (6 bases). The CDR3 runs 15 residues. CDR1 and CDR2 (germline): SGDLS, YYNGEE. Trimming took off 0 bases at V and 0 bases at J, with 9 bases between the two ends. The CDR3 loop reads CASSVEGGTNYGYTF. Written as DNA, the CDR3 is TGTGCCAGCAGCGTAGAGGGGGGAACTAACTATGGCTACACCTTC.

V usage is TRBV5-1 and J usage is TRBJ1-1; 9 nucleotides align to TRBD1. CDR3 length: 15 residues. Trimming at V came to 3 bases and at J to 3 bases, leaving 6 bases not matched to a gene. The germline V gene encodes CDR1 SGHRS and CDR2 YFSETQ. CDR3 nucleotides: TGCGCCAGCAGCTCTCCGGACAGGGGAGACACTGAAGCTTTCTTT. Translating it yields CASSSPDRGDTEAFF. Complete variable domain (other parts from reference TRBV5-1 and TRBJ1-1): KAGVTQTPRYLIKTRGQQVTLSCSPISGHRSVSWYQQTPGQGLQFLFEYFSETQRNKGNFPGRFSGRQFSNSRSEMNVSTLELGDSALYLCASSSPDRGDTEAFFGQGTRLTVV.

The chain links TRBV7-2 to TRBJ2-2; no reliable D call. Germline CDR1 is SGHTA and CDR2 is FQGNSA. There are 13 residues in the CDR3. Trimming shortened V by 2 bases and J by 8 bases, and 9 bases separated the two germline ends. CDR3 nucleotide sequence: TGTGCCAGCAGCTTATTTACATTAGGGGAGCTGTTTTTT. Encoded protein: CASSLFTLGELFF.

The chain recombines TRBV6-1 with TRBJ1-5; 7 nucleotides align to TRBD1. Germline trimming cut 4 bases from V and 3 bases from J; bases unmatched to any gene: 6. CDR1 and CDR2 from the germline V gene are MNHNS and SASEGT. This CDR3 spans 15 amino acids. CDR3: CASSGSTGTNQPQHF. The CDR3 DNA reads TGTGCCAGCAGTGGATCGACAGGGACCAATCAGCCCCAGCATTTT.

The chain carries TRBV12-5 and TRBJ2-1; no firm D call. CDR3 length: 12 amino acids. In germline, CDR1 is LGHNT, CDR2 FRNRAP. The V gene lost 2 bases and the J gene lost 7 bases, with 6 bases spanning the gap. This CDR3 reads CASGLSGNEQFF. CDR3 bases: TGTGCTAGTGGTTTGTCCGGGAATGAGCAGTTCTTC.

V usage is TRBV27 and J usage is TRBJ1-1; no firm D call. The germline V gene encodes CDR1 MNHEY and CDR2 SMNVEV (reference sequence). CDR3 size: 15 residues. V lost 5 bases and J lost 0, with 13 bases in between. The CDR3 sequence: CASSRQTHMNTEAFF. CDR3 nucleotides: TGTGCCAGCAGTCGGCAGACTCACATGAACACTGAAGCTTTCTTT.